These T cell receptor beta chains were read from a single sample in a study of blood T cell repertoires in COVID-19. The repertoire was sequenced with immunoSEQ multiplex PCR; TCRdb's copy has only in-frame clones and lacks some. The sample lists about 300,000 clones; more than 85% were seen once. The sample was peripheral blood. These receptors originate from a man aged 65 to 85 with acute or convalescent COVID-19. The conserved cysteine and the conserved F or W are not part of the CDR3 here.

j_call cdr3_length v_call cdr3_aa
TRBJ2-3 15 TRBV28 ASSFPFSGRGADTQY
TRBJ1-1 14 TRBV7-9 ASSTTPGLQNTEAF
TRBJ1-5 13 TRBV9 ASSPSGGADQPQH
TRBJ2-1 14 TRBV7-2 ASSIGQGAGYNEQF
TRBJ2-3 15 TRBV5-1 ASGPGTGGSYTDTQY
TRBJ2-5 12 TRBV2 ASMPGLALETQY
TRBJ2-1 12 TRBV28 ASSRLGSYNEQF
TRBJ2-4 10 TRBV27 ASSLYGGIQY
TRBJ1-3 14 TRBV11-2 ASSLARTAAGNTIY
TRBJ1-5 11 TRBV28 ASRRTGNQPQH
TRBJ2-4 14 TRBV6-2/TRBV6-3 ASSYLGRSAKNIQY
TRBJ2-2 11 TRBV7-9 ASSPSITGELF
TRBJ1-2 12 TRBV28 ASSSTQGNYGYT
TRBJ1-2 14 TRBV19 ASSIGGTGYSYGYT
TRBJ2-5 15 TRBV30 AWSPFPRQGPQETQY
TRBJ2-3 15 TRBV4-3 ASSQKVAGGRADTQY
TRBJ2-5 11 TRBV29-1 SVDHSPRETQY
TRBJ2-1 14 TRBV5-6 ASSWGTSGSVHEQF
TRBJ2-3 9 TRBV7-3 ASAGRDTQY
TRBJ1-6 14 TRBV5-6 ASSPYRGRLDSPLH
TRBJ1-5 14 TRBV21-1 ASSKASRYSNQPQH
TRBJ2-1 14 TRBV11-2 ASSLTRSGRGYEQF
TRBJ2-5 13 TRBV27 ASSPYRGRQETQY
TRBJ2-7 12 TRBV5-1 ASSPTGTSYEQY
TRBJ2-3 15 TRBV10-3 AISDLAGGTRTDTQY
TRBJ1-1 15 TRBV7-8 ASSLMEIGQMNTEAF
TRBJ1-2 9 TRBV29-1 SVTVNYGYT
TRBJ2-7 12 TRBV7-2 ASSLVSGEYEQY
TRBJ1-4 13 TRBV5-5 ASSIRQWANEKLF
TRBJ1-1 13 TRBV25-1 ASSSRTGKNTEAF
TRBJ2-7 12 TRBV7-2 ASSIDRAAYEQY
TRBJ1-3 15 TRBV9 ASSVAPGQGYGNTIY
TRBJ2-7 13 TRBV6-6 ASSYGSGRSYEQY
TRBJ1-4 11 TRBV3-1/TRBV3-2 ASSDGTYQKLF
TRBJ2-2 13 TRBV9 ASSVQAGNTGELF
TRBJ2-2 19 TRBV6-2/TRBV6-3 ASSSEERQGGLAGRTGELF
TRBJ2-3 14 TRBV5-4 ASKGIEGLATDTQY
TRBJ1-6 13 TRBV5-1 ASSLESGWDSPLH
TRBJ2-1 13 TRBV5-4 ASSERSGGKNEQF
TRBJ1-2 11 TRBV4-3 ASSPGQGGGYT
TRBJ1-1 12 TRBV9 ASSGVPGRTEAF
TRBJ2-3 11 TRBV27 ASREVNTDTQY
TRBJ1-1 13 TRBV6-5 ASRTVDRANTEAF
TRBJ1-1 11 TRBV5-6 ASSRPGGSEAF
TRBJ2-3 11 TRBV11-2 ASSSGSSDTQY
TRBJ1-1 13 TRBV3-1/TRBV3-2 ASSQTGVMNTEAF
TRBJ2-7 12 TRBV2 ASRREEGRNEQY
TRBJ2-7 17 TRBV6-2/TRBV6-3 ASSYSLRLAGTQKDEQY
TRBJ2-3 11 TRBV9 ASSVGVPDTQY
TRBJ2-2 14 TRBV4-2 ASSHHSGSRTGELF
TRBJ1-5 12 TRBV7-8 ASSLGASNQPQH
TRBJ2-1 14 TRBV7-2 ASSPSGTSRVNEQF
TRBJ2-3 8 TRBV12-3/TRBV12-4 ASTQDTQY
TRBJ2-3 17 TRBV4-2 ASSQELAGEPIITDTQY
TRBJ2-7 12 TRBV2 AGTGTAVSYEQY
TRBJ1-2 13 TRBV5-6 ASSPGTGGTYGYT
TRBJ2-7 15 TRBV9 ASSPRTSGSPPYEQY
TRBJ1-1 11 TRBV28 ASRYRVPTEAF
TRBJ2-7 12 TRBV12-2 ASRPWDISYEQY
TRBJ2-5 12 TRBV10-3 AISVQGAWETQY